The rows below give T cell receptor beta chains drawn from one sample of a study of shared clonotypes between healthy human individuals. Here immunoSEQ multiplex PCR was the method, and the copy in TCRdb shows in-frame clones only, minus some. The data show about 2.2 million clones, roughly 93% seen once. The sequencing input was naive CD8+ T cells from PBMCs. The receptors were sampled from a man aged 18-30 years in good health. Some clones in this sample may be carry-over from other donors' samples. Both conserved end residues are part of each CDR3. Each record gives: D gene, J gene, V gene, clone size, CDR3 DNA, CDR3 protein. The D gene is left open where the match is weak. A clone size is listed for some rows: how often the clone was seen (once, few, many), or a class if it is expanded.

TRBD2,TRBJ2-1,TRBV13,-,TGTGCCAGCAGCCCCCTAGCGGGAATGGACAATGAGCAGTTCTTC,CASSPLAGMDNEQFF
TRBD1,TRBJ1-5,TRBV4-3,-,TGCGCCAGCAGCCAAGGACAGGGGTATCAGCCCCAGCATTTT,CASSQGQGYQPQHF
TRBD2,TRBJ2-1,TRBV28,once,TGTGCCAGCAGTTTAGGGGAGCGGGAGGTCAATGAGCAGTTCTTC,CASSLGEREVNEQFF
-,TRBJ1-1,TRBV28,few,TGTGCCAGCAGACTCAGTGACAGGCTGAACACTGAAGCTTTCTTT,CASRLSDRLNTEAFF
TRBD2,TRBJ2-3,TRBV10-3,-,TGTGCCATCAGTGATCGGCTAGCGGGAGTCCTGGGCACAGATACGCAGTATTTT,CAISDRLAGVLGTDTQYF
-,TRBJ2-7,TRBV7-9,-,TGTGCCAGCAGCTTAGTGGGTTACGAGCAGTACTTC,CASSLVGYEQYF
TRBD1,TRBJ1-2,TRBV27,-,TGTGCCAGCTCTGAGGGACAGTTCTATGGCTACACCTTC,CASSEGQFYGYTF
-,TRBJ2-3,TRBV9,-,TGTGCCAGCAGCGTAGCGGTCGGGAGAACAGATACGCAGTATTTT,CASSVAVGRTDTQYF
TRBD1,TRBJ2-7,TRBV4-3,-,TGCGCCAGCAGCCAACTTACCGGGCAGGGGGCCTACGAGCAGTACTTC,CASSQLTGQGAYEQYF
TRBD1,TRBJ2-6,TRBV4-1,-,TGCGCCAGCAGCCAGGGGACAGAGGGCCCTGGGGCCAACGTCCTGACTTTC,CASSQGTEGPGANVLTF
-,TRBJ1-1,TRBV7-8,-,TGTGCCAGCAGCTTAGACTCGAGTGGCCTGAACACTGAAGCTTTCTTT,CASSLDSSGLNTEAFF
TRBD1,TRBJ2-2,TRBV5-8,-,TGTGCCAGCAGCTTCCGGGACAGGGGGCTTTCGGCCGGGGAGCTGTTTTTT,CASSFRDRGLSAGELFF
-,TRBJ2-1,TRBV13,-,TGTGCCAGCAGCTTCCGGGACACCGACGGTGAGCAGTTCTTC,CASSFRDTDGEQFF
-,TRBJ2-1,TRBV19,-,TGTGCCAGTAGTATGAACAGAGGGAATGAGCAGTTCTTC,CASSMNRGNEQFF
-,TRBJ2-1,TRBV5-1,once,TGCGCCAGCAGCTTGGACAGTCTGAGCTCCTACAATGAGCAGTTCTTC,CASSLDSLSSYNEQFF
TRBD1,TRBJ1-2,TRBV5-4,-,TGTGCCAGCAGCAAGGGACAGGTGGATGGCTACACCTTC,CASSKGQVDGYTF
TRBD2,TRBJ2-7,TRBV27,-,TGTGCCAGCAAGCCGGGACTAGCGGGAGGGGGCGAGCAGTACTTC,CASKPGLAGGGEQYF
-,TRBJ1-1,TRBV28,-,TGTGCCAGCAGTTTCTATTTCGGGACACTGAACACTGAAGCTTTCTTT,CASSFYFGTLNTEAFF
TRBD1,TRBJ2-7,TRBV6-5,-,TGTGCCAGCAGTTACGGGACAGGTGCTTACGAGCAGTACTTC,CASSYGTGAYEQYF
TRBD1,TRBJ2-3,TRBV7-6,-,TGTGCCAGCAGCTCCCTCGGACAGGGCGCTACAGATACGCAGTATTTT,CASSSLGQGATDTQYF
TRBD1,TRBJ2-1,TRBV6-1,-,TGTGCCAGCAGGGACAGGGGAGTTTACAATGAGCAGTTCTTC,CASRDRGVYNEQFF
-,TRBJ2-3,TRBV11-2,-,TGTGCCAGCAGCTTAGACCGGGACTCCACAGATACGCAGTATTTT,CASSLDRDSTDTQYF
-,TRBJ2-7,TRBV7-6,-,TGTGCCAGCAGCCCCCGCGAGACTACGCCCCCCTACGAGCAGTACTTC,CASSPRETTPPYEQYF
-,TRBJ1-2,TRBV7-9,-,TGTGCCAGCACCATTCACCCTCGGGGGGCCGATGGCTACACCTTC,CASTIHPRGADGYTF
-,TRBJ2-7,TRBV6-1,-,TGTGCCAGCAGTGAGCGGTATAGCTCCTACGAGCAGTACTTC,CASSERYSSYEQYF
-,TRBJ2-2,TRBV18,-,TGTGCCAGCTCACTCACAGGGAGGGGCACCGGGGAGCTGTTTTTT,CASSLTGRGTGELFF
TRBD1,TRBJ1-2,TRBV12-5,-,TGTGCTAGTGGTTTGGTCGACAGGGGATATGAGAGTGGCTACACCTTC,CASGLVDRGYESGYTF
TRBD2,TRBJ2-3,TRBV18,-,TGTGCCAGCTCACCCCCCCGGCTAGCGGGCACGCACACAGATACGCAGTATTTT,CASSPPRLAGTHTDTQYF
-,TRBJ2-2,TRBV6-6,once,TGTGCCAGCAGTTACTACCGGGACACCACCGGGGAGCTGTTTTTT,CASSYYRDTTGELFF
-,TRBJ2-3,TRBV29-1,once,TGCAGCGTTACCCGGAACCCACAGGCGGGGGCAGTTCTATCCGATACGCAGTATTTT,CSVTRNPQAGAVLSDTQYF
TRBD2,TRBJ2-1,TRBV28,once,TGTGCCAGCAGTCCACCTTGGACTAGCGGGAGCTCAGATGAGCAGTTCTTC,CASSPPWTSGSSDEQFF
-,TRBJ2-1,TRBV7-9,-,TGTGCCAGCAGCTTTGGACGCGTCAATGCGGAGCAGTTCTTC,CASSFGRVNAEQFF
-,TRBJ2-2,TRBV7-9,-,TGTGCCAGCAGCCTGGCCTATGTGAACACCGGGGAGCTGTTTTTT,CASSLAYVNTGELFF
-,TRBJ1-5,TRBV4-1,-,TGCGCCAGCAGCCAAGATCCAGCAGGGGTAAGTCAGCCCCAGCATTTT,CASSQDPAGVSQPQHF
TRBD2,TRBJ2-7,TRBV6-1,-,TGTGCCAGCAGTGATCAAACCCTCCTCGGGAGGGCCTCCTACGAGCAGTACTTC,CASSDQTLLGRASYEQYF
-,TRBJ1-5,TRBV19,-,TGTGCCAGTAGTATACGGCAAGGCGAATATAGCAATCAGCCCCAGCATTTT,CASSIRQGEYSNQPQHF
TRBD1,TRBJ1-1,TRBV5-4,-,TGTGCCAGCAGCCTGGGACAGGGGGCCGTGAACACTGAAGCTTTCTTT,CASSLGQGAVNTEAFF